This T cell receptor beta chain was recovered during a study of shared clonotypes between healthy human individuals. Overall study findings and caveats: Shared across a few donors were around 5% of the naive CD4 clonotypes. Naive subsets generally had larger estimated richness than memory subsets.

The data were produced by immunoSEQ multiplex PCR, yet TCRdb's version contains in-frame clones alone and is incomplete. The sample consists of about 2 million clones, about 94% of them appearing once. Of note for this clone: Its matching antigen is unknown.

Naive-designated CD8 cells lacked CD45RO, were positively enriched for CCR7, and omitted terminally differentiated effector memory CD45RA+ cells. The V end lost 4 bases, the J end lost 5 bases, and 11 bases lay between the germline ends. The germline V gene has CDR1 MGHDK and CDR2 SYGVNS. This CDR3 has 13 residues. Specimen: naive CD8+ T cells sorted from blood. This sequence was found in a young man in good health. This rearrangement joins TRBV25-1 to TRBJ1-2; D is uncertain. In DNA, the CDR3 is TGTGCCAGCAGTGGGGTCGTAGGGTATGGCTACACCTTC. Residues: CASSGVVGYGYTF.